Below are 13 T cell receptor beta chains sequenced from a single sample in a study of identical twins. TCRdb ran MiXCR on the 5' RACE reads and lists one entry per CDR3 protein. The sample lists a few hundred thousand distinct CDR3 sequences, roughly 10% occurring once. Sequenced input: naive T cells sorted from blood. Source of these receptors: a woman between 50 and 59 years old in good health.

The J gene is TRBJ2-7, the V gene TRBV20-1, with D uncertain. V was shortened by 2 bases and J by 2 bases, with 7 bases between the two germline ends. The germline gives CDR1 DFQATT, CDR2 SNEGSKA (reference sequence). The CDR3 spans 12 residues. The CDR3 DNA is TGCAGTGCTAGAACAAACACCTACGAGCAGTACGTC. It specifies CSARTNTYEQYV.

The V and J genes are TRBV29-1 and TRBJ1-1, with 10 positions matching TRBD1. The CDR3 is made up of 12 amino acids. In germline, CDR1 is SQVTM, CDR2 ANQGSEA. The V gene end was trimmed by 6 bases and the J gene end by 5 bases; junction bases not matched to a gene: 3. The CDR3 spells CSVDRGRTEAFF. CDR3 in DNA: TGCAGCGTCGACAGGGGGCGAACTGAAGCTTTCTTT.

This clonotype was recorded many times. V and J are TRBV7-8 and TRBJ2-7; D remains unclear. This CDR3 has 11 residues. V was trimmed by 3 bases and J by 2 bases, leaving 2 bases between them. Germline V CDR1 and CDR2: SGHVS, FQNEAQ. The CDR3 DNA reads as TGTGCCAGCAGCTTCGCCTACGAGCAGTACTTC. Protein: CASSFAYEQYF. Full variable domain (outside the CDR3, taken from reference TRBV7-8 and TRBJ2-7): GAGVSQSPRYKVAKRGQDVALRCDPISGHVSLFWYQQALGQGPEFLTYFQNEAQLDKSGLPSDRFFAERPEGSVSTLKIQRTQQEDSAVYLCASSFAYEQYFGPGTRLTVT.

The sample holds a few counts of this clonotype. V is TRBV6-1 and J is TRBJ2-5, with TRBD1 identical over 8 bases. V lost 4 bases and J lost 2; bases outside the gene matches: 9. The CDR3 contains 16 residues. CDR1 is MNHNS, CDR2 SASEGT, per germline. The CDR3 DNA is TGTGCCAGCAGTGGGAGGGACAGGCGATGGCAAGAGACCCAGTACTTC. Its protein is CASSGRDRRWQETQYF.

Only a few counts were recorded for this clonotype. The CDR3 loop is CASSYPLSSGRRNEQFF. The CDR3 DNA is TGTGCCAGCAGCTACCCCCTCTCTAGCGGGAGGAGGAATGAGCAGTTCTTC. The rearrangement joins TRBV3-1 to TRBJ2-1; 11 nucleotides align to TRBD2. The CDR3 contains 17 residues. Per the germline V gene, CDR1 is LGHDT and CDR2 is YNNKEL (reference sequence). V was clipped by 5 bases and J by 7 bases; unmatched bases: 13.

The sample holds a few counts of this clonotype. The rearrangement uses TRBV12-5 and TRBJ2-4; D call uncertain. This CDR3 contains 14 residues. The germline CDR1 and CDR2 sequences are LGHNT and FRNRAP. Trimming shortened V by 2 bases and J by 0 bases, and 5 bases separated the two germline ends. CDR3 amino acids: CASGLKLAKNIQYF. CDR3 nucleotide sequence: TGTGCTAGTGGTTTGAAGTTAGCCAAAAACATTCAGTACTTC.

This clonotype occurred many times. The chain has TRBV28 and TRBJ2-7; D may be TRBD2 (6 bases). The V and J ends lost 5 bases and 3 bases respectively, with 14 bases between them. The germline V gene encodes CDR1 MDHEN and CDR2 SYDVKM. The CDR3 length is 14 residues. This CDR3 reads CASSPSAGGYEQYV. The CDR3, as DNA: TGTGCCAGCAGTCCTTCTGCCGGGGGCTACGAGCAGTACGTC.

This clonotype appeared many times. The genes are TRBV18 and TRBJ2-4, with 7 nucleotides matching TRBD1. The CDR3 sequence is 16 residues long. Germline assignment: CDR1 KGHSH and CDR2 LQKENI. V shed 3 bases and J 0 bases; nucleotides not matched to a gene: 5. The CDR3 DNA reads TGTGCCAGCTCACCTCAGGGGGAGAAAGCCAAAAACATTCAGTACTTC. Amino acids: CASSPQGEKAKNIQYF.

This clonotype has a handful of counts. The CDR3 region is CSVADGYNEQFF. For the CDR3, the DNA is TGCAGCGTTGCGGACGGCTACAATGAGCAGTTCTTC. The chain has TRBV29-1 and TRBJ2-1; D remains unclear. Trimming took off 4 bases at V and 3 bases at J, with 7 bases between the two ends. CDR3 length: 12 residues. Germline CDR1 is SQVTM and CDR2 is ANQGSEA.

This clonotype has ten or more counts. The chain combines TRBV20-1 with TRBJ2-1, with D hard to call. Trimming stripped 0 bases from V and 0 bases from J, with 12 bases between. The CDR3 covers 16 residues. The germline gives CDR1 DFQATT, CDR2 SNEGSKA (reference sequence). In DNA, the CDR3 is TGCAGTGCTAGAGATTATGACGTGAGCTCCTACAATGAGCAGTTCTTC. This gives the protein CSARDYDVSSYNEQFF.

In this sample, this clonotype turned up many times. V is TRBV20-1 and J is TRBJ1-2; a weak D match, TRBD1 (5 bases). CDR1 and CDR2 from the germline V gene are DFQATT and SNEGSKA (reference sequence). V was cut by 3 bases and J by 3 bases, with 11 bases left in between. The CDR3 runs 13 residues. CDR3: CSASLPGHYGYTF. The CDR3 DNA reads TGCAGTGCTAGCTTACCGGGACACTATGGCTACACCTTC.

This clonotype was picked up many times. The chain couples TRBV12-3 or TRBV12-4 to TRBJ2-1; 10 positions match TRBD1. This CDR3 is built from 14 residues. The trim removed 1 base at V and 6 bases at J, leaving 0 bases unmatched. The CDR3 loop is CASSLGTGGNEQFF. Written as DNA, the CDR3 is TGTGCCAGCAGTTTAGGGACAGGGGGCAATGAGCAGTTCTTC.

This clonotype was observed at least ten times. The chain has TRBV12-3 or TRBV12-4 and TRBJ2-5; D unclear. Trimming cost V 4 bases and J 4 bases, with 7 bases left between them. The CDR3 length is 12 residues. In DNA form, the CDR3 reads TGTGCCAGCAGTTACGGAGTAGAGACCCAGTACTTC. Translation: CASSYGVETQYF.